Shown below are 8 T cell receptor beta chains from a single sample sequenced in a study of cytomegalovirus exposure and HLA in healthy donors. The PCR contained 60 Vbeta and 13 Jbeta primers. This table comes from immunoSEQ multiplex PCR, and its TCRdb copy is limited to in-frame clones, with some not included. This sample's clone table lists more than 100,000 clones. Sequenced: PBMCs. The receptors stem from a middle-aged woman in good health and CMV-seronegative.

This sequence joins TRBV11-2 and TRBJ2-6, with 9 bases that match TRBD1. Germline CDR1 SGHAT, CDR2 FQNNGV. J was trimmed by 3 bases and V by 8 bases; bases with no gene match: 5. This CDR3 is 15 amino acids long. DNA for the CDR3: TGTGCCAGCGGGACAGGGATAGTTGGGGCCAACGTCCTGACTTTC. Translated: CASGTGIVGANVLTF.

The V call is TRBV4-1, the J call TRBJ2-5; D is unclear. The ends were cut back, 8 bases at V and 4 bases at J, with 17 bases in the middle. Germline values: CDR1 MGHRA, CDR2 YSYEKL. The CDR3 length is 14 residues. CDR3 sequence (DNA): TGCGCCAGCGGCCCCCCCGGGTCCAGAGAGACCCAGTACTTC. It specifies CASGPPGSRETQYF.

This chain connects TRBV10-3 to TRBJ2-2, with 10 bases matching TRBD1. Per the germline V gene, CDR1 is ENHRY and CDR2 is SYGVKD. V dropped 8 bases and J dropped 6; count of bases not matched to a gene: 12. The CDR3 covers 16 residues. In DNA form, the CDR3 reads TGTGCCATCTCAGGCCCGACAGGGGGCGCATCCGGGGAGCTGTTTTTT. Translated, it gives CAISGPTGGASGELFF.

The rearrangement uses TRBV19 and TRBJ1-5, with a tentative D call TRBD1 (6 bases). V lost 4 bases, J lost 5 bases, and 15 bases lay in between. The length of the CDR3 is 15 residues. CDR1 and CDR2 (germline): LNHDA, SQIVND (reference sequence). The CDR3 bases are TGTGCCAGTAGTAAGAACTCAGGGGTTGATCAGCCCCAGCATTTT. Encoded protein: CASSKNSGVDQPQHF.

The rearrangement joins TRBV14 to TRBJ1-2, with 7 positions matching TRBD1. V lost 5 bases to trimming and J lost 3 bases; unmatched junction nucleotides: 3. The length of the CDR3 is 13 residues. Germline V gives CDR1 SGHDN, CDR2 FVKESK. The CDR3 loop reads CASSDTGDYGYTF. DNA for the CDR3: TGTGCCAGCAGCGATACAGGGGACTATGGCTACACCTTC.

The chain uses TRBV12-2 and TRBJ1-2; TRBD1 reflects the table's D call only, with no check against the DNA. TRBV12-2 is a documented pseudogene. This CDR3 region has 11 residues. CDR3 bases: TGTGCAAGTCGCTTAGCGACACTCGGCACCTTC. It encodes CASRLATLGTF.

The chain is built from TRBV6-1 and TRBJ2-7; D not certain. Deletions cut 4 bases from V and 2 bases from J, with 12 bases between. CDR1 is MNHNS, CDR2 SASEGT, per germline. This CDR3 has 14 amino acids. Written as DNA, the CDR3 is TGTGCCAGCAGTGCCGCACTTCTAACCTACGAGCAGTACTTC. Protein: CASSAALLTYEQYF.

This chain links TRBV2 with TRBJ1-5; 9 bases are a match to TRBD1. Germline lookup yields CDR1 SNHLY and CDR2 FYNNEI. Trimming removed 8 bases from V and 1 base from J; junction bases left unmatched: 6. This CDR3 region has 15 residues. CDR3 in DNA: TGTGCCAGCGGGACTGACAGGGGGAGCAATCAGCCCCAGCATTTT. Amino acids: CASGTDRGSNQPQHF.